The next 4 T cell receptor beta chains were all read from a single sample in a study of blood T cells in healthy people across ages. Primed by a sample-barcoded 5' primer and a J-beta primer mix, a second PCR proceeded for 7 to 11 cycles. Each CDR3 protein gets one entry after TCRdb re-called the 5' RACE reads with MiXCR. The sample shows roughly 700,000 distinct CDR3 sequences, about 52% of them seen only once. The sequencing sample was made of blood. The receptors were gathered from a woman in her sixties in good health.

The table lists this clonotype with a few counts. V is TRBV10-3 and J is TRBJ1-2, with D possibly TRBD1 on 5 matching bases. This CDR3 has 14 amino acids. CDR1 ENHRY and CDR2 SYGVKD come from the germline V gene. Trimming took off 4 bases at V and 4 bases at J, with 13 bases between the two ends. CDR3 loop: CAISAMGESYGYTF. DNA of the CDR3: TGTGCCATCAGTGCGATGGGGGAATCCTATGGCTACACCTTC.

V gene TRBV6-2 or TRBV6-3 combines with J gene TRBJ2-4, with TRBD2 identical over 12 bases. The J call may be faulty, since TRBJ2-7 better matches the DNA end. The CDR3 runs to 15 residues. Germline V CDR1 and CDR2: MNHEY, SVGEGT. CDR3 region: CASGILTSGSNEQYF. Here the CDR3 DNA reads TGTGCCAGCGGAATATTGACTAGCGGGAGTAACGAGCAGTACTTC.

The chain combines TRBV28 with TRBJ2-3; D may be TRBD1 (6 bases). Germline CDR1 is MDHEN and CDR2 is SYDVKM. The CDR3 runs to 16 residues. V was trimmed by 5 bases and J by 2 bases, leaving 17 bases between them. CDR3: CASSPEQGRVTDTQYF. The CDR3, as DNA: TGTGCCAGCAGTCCGGAGCAGGGGCGAGTCACAGATACGCAGTATTTT.

This clonotype has only a few counts. This chain uses TRBV5-1 with TRBJ2-3; a weak D match, TRBD1 (6 bases). Trimming removed 4 bases at V and 0 bases at J, with 12 bases between. The CDR3 has 15 amino acids. Germline CDR1 SGHRS, CDR2 YFSETQ. The CDR3: CASSEGHTSTDTQYF. In nucleotides, the CDR3 is TGCGCCAGCAGCGAGGGACATACTAGCACAGATACGCAGTATTTT. The entire variable domain, with the rest obtained from reference TRBV5-1 and TRBJ2-3, is as follows: KAGVTQTPRYLIKTRGQQVTLSCSPISGHRSVSWYQQTPGQGLQFLFEYFSETQRNKGNFPGRFSGRQFSNSRSEMNVSTLELGDSALYLCASSEGHTSTDTQYFGPGTRLTVL.